The 25 T cell receptor beta chains below all came from one sample that was sequenced in a study of technical replicates of blood from several donors. Using immunoSEQ multiplex PCR, the repertoire was profiled, and TCRdb retains in-frame clones only, with some absent. The table has over 90,000 clones, nearly 97% seen once. What was sequenced was T cells isolated from PBMCs. Every receptor here comes from a human donor in good health.

The chain uses TRBV10-3 and TRBJ2-5; a weak D match, TRBD1 (6 bases). Trimming cost V 2 bases and J 1 base, with 14 bases left between them. Germline CDR1 reads ENHRY; CDR2 reads SYGVKD. This CDR3 is built from 16 residues. CDR3 sequence: CAISERDRTAQETQYF. The CDR3 bases are TGTGCCATCAGTGAGCGAGATCGGACAGCCCAAGAGACCCAGTACTTC.

The chain is built from TRBV10-2 and TRBJ2-7; possible D gene TRBD1, 6 bases. CDR3 length: 15 residues. Germline V lookup: CDR1 WSHSY, CDR2 SAAADI. Trimming stripped 0 bases from V and 2 bases from J, with 11 bases between. CDR3 amino acids: CASSESRTVTYEQYF. The CDR3 region has the DNA TGCGCCAGCAGTGAGTCGAGGACAGTCACCTACGAGCAGTACTTC.

This sequence joins TRBV19 and TRBJ1-5; D is perhaps TRBD1 (5 bases). Germline lookup yields CDR1 LNHDA and CDR2 SQIVND (reference sequence). The germline V and J ends were trimmed by 8 bases and 3 bases, with 14 bases remaining between them. The length of the CDR3 is 14 residues. In DNA, the CDR3 is TGTGCCAGTGGGGTCGGAGGGGTCAATCAGCCCCAGCATTTT. Translating gives CASGVGGVNQPQHF.

This chain joins TRBV19 and TRBJ1-2, with TRBD1 identical over 8 bases. This CDR3 has 14 residues. Losses at the gene ends were 5 bases for V and 5 bases for J; bases not matched to a gene: 7. The germline gives CDR1 LNHDA, CDR2 SQIVND (reference sequence). The CDR3 here is CASSDRGEGYGYTF. The CDR3 bases are TGTGCCAGTAGTGACAGGGGCGAGGGGTATGGCTACACCTTC.

This clone was picked up a small number of times. The chain employs TRBV20-1 and TRBJ1-1; no reliable D call. The V end was cut by 2 bases, the J end by 10 bases, with 11 bases between. Germline CDR1 and CDR2: DFQATT and SNEGSKA (reference sequence). The CDR3 runs 11 residues. CDR3 residues: CSARKEIRAFF. The DNA of the CDR3 is TGCAGTGCTAGAAAGGAGATCCGAGCTTTCTTT.

The V call is TRBV7-9, the J call TRBJ1-1, with D unresolved. With 5 bases removed from V and 5 bases from J, the gap between germline ends came to 15 bases. Germline CDR1 SEHNR, CDR2 FQNEAQ (reference sequence). The length of the CDR3 is 14 residues. Here the CDR3 reads CASSPQIGETEAFF. The CDR3 DNA sequence: TGTGCCAGCAGCCCCCAGATCGGGGAAACTGAAGCTTTCTTT.

The CDR3 region has the DNA TGTGCCATCAGTGAAAGGGGGACAGGAGGCAATCAGCCCCAGCATTTT. It encodes CAISERGTGGNQPQHF. The chain combines TRBV10-3 with TRBJ1-5; TRBD1 agrees at 8 bases. The CDR3 totals 16 residues. The J segment lost 2 bases and the V segment lost 3 bases, leaving 6 bases of the junction unmatched. CDR1 ENHRY and CDR2 SYGVKD come from the germline V gene.

The chain links TRBV28 to TRBJ2-5; 8 positions agree with TRBD2. J gave up 2 bases and V 6 bases, and 8 bases lay outside the gene matches. CDR1 MDHEN and CDR2 SYDVKM come from the germline V gene. CDR3 length equals 15 residues. In nucleotides, the CDR3 is TGTGCCAGCAGGAAGGGACTAGGTGGGCAAGAGACCCAGTACTTC. It is translated as CASRKGLGGQETQYF.

This rearrangement joins TRBV18 to TRBJ1-4, with 8 bases fitting TRBD1. Per the germline V gene, CDR1 is KGHSH and CDR2 is LQKENI. The J segment lost 8 bases and the V segment lost 6 bases, leaving 8 bases of the junction unmatched. The CDR3 loop spans 14 amino acids. CDR3 residues: CASSYGQGDEKLFF. CDR3 DNA sequence: TGTGCCAGCTCGTACGGACAGGGCGACGAAAAACTGTTTTTT. Combining the CDR3 with reference TRBV18 and TRBJ1-4 gives the whole variable domain NAGVMQNPRHLVRRRGQEARLRCSPMKGHSHVYWYRQLPEEGLKFMVYLQKENIIDESGMPKERFSAEFPKEGPSILRIQQVVRGDSAAYFCASSYGQGDEKLFFGSGTQLSVL.

The rearrangement joins TRBV5-6 to TRBJ1-5, with TRBD1 matching over 11 bases. Trimming at V came to 5 bases and at J to 4 bases, leaving 17 bases not matched to a gene. This CDR3 region has 19 residues. Germline V lookup: CDR1 SGHDT, CDR2 YYEEEE. The CDR3 loop is CASSSTLGTGGFGNQPQHF. CDR3 DNA sequence: TGTGCCAGCAGTTCGACCCTCGGGACAGGGGGTTTTGGAAATCAGCCCCAGCATTTT.

The rearrangement joins TRBV13 to TRBJ1-3; a weak D match, TRBD1 (6 bases). V lost 4 bases, J lost 5 bases, and 15 bases lay in between. The germline gives CDR1 PRHDT, CDR2 FYEKMQ (reference sequence). The CDR3 length is 15 residues. DNA for the CDR3: TGTGCCAGCAGCTCAAGCGGGACACGAAGAAACACCATATATTTT. Translating it yields CASSSSGTRRNTIYF.

Details on this clone: At one boundary the junction diverges from the germline segment, which might be a read error. This chain connects TRBV7-7 to TRBJ2-1; a possible D gene is TRBD1 (5 bases). CDR3 length: 16 residues. CDR1 is SSHAT, CDR2 FNYEAQ, per germline (reference sequence). The CDR3 region is CASSYRQGAGYNEQFF. CDR3 bases: TGTGCTAGCAGCTACCGCCAAGGGGCAGGGTACAATGAGCAGTTCTTC.

The J gene is TRBJ1-1, the V gene TRBV29-1; weak D call: TRBD1 (5 bases). The CDR3 runs 12 residues. Germline V CDR1 and CDR2: SQVTM, ANQGSEA. The V and J ends lost 1 base and 5 bases respectively, with 8 bases between them. The CDR3 bases are TGCAGCGTTGAAGGGCGGGGGACTGAAGCTTTCTTT. This codes for CSVEGRGTEAFF.

The J gene is TRBJ2-1, the V gene TRBV6-5; TRBD2 agrees at 9 bases. The CDR3 loop spans 16 amino acids. V lost 2 bases, J lost 6 bases, and 8 bases stayed unmatched. Germline loops: CDR1 MNHEY, CDR2 SVGAGI. The CDR3 protein is CASSYAGGRLLNEQFF. The CDR3 coding sequence is TGTGCCAGCAGTTACGCGGGGGGGCGCCTTCTCAATGAGCAGTTCTTC.

The chain carries TRBV6-5 and TRBJ2-1, with a weak D call TRBD2 (5 bases). Between the trimmed V and J ends, which lost 6 bases and 3 bases, there was a span of 12 bases. The germline CDR1 and CDR2 sequences are MNHEY and SVGAGI. This CDR3 contains 14 residues. CDR3 sequence reads: CASRELRDYNEQFF. The CDR3 DNA sequence: TGTGCCAGCAGGGAACTCCGGGACTACAATGAGCAGTTCTTC.

The CDR3 spells CATSLFRGAFEQYF. As DNA, the CDR3 is TGTGCCACCAGTCTTTTCAGGGGGGCGTTCGAGCAGTACTTC. The chain is built from TRBV15 and TRBJ2-7; D might be TRBD1 (7 bases). Germline CDR1 and CDR2: LNHNV and YYDKDF (reference sequence). The CDR3 is 14 residues long. Trimming pared 6 bases from V and 6 bases from J, leaving 18 bases between.

This clone was observed a single time. The rearrangement joins TRBV11-2 to TRBJ2-3; D gene unclear. The CDR3 is 14 amino acids. Germline-derived CDR1 and CDR2 are SGHAT and FQNNGV. V gave up 2 bases and J gave up 0 bases, with 6 bases separating them. CDR3 DNA sequence: TGTGCCAGCAGCTTATCCCCTAGCACAGATACGCAGTATTTT. Amino acid sequence: CASSLSPSTDTQYF.

The rearrangement joins TRBV28 to TRBJ2-7; D might be TRBD1 (5 bases). CDR3 length equals 15 residues. Trimming took off 5 bases at V and 2 bases at J, with 16 bases between the two ends. Germline V gives CDR1 MDHEN, CDR2 SYDVKM. The CDR3 spells CASSLPLQGTYEQYF. CDR3 in DNA: TGTGCCAGCAGTCTCCCTTTGCAGGGAACCTACGAGCAGTACTTC.

V and J are TRBV27 and TRBJ2-5; TRBD1 aligns across 10 bases. CDR3 length: 14 amino acids. CDR1 is MNHEY and CDR2 is SMNVEV in the germline V gene (reference sequence). The V and J ends lost 4 bases and 5 bases, in that order; junction bases with no gene match: 4. DNA of the CDR3: TGTGCCAGCAGTTCGGACAGGGGGGATGAGACCCAGTACTTC. Protein sequence: CASSSDRGDETQYF.

V usage is TRBV2 and J usage is TRBJ2-7; D possibly corresponds to TRBD2 (5 bases). The CDR3 contains 13 residues. Trimming removed 6 bases at V and 5 bases at J, with 14 bases between. CDR1 and CDR2 from the germline V gene are SNHLY and FYNNEI. CDR3 in DNA: TGTGCCAGCAGGCTCCAACTAGTCCACGAGCAGTACTTC. The encoded protein is CASRLQLVHEQYF.

The chain has TRBV14 and TRBJ1-2; a weak D match, TRBD1 (6 bases). Between the trimmed V and J ends, which lost 4 bases and 4 bases, there was a span of 16 bases. This CDR3 has 15 residues. Per the germline V gene, CDR1 is SGHDN and CDR2 is FVKESK. CDR3 coding DNA: TGTGCCAGCAGCCGCCCAGGGGAGAGTTTCTATGGCTACACCTTC. Translated: CASSRPGESFYGYTF.

V and J are TRBV29-1 and TRBJ2-2, with 7 bases identical to TRBD1. Trimming removed 4 bases from V and 7 bases from J; junction bases left unmatched: 18. CDR3 length: 17 residues. The germline CDR1 and CDR2 sequences are SQVTM and ANQGSEA. The CDR3, as DNA: TGCAGCGTTGGCCCCGCTACCGGGACAGTCGTCGGCGGGGAGCTGTTTTTT. It translates to CSVGPATGTVVGGELFF.

The V gene is TRBV20-1, the J gene TRBJ1-1; D gene ambiguous. This CDR3 region has 11 residues. The germline V gene has CDR1 DFQATT and CDR2 SNEGSKA (reference sequence). CDR3 DNA: TGCAGCGGAGGAAGGGTCACTGAAGCTTTCTTT. Translation gives CSGGRVTEAFF.

V usage is TRBV5-1 and J usage is TRBJ1-2, with 7 bases identical to TRBD1. The V and J ends lost 3 bases and 6 bases, in that order; junction bases with no gene match: 11. CDR3 length: 15 residues. Per the germline V gene, CDR1 is SGHRS and CDR2 is YFSETQ. The CDR3, as DNA: TGCGCCAGCAGCTCCGGGACAGCCTACCGAGATGGCTACACCTTC. It is translated as CASSSGTAYRDGYTF.

This clone appeared a few times. The rearrangement links TRBV9 to TRBJ1-1; the D is unclear. The CDR3 has 15 amino acids. V shed 5 bases and J shed 0 bases, with 14 bases lying between them. From germline, CDR1 is SGDLS and CDR2 YYNGEE. The chain's CDR3 is CASSEGLSLNTEAFF. CDR3 DNA sequence: TGTGCCAGCAGTGAAGGACTGTCCCTGAACACTGAAGCTTTCTTT. The entire variable domain, with the rest obtained from reference TRBV9 and TRBJ1-1, is as follows: DSGVTQTPKHLITATGQRVTLRCSPRSGDLSVYWYQQSLDQGLQFLIQYYNGEERAKGNILERFSAQQFPDLHSELNLSSLELGDSALYFCASSEGLSLNTEAFFGQGTRLTVV.